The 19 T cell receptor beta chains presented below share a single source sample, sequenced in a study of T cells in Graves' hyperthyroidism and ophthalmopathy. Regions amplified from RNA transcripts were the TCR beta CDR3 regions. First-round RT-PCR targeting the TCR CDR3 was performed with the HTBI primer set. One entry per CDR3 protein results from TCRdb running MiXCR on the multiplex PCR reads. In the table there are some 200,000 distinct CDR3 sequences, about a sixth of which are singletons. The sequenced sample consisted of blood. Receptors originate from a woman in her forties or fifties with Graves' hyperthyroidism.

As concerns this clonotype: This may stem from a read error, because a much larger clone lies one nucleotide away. The CDR3 sequence is CVSRKGGQGYGYTF. The DNA for the CDR3 is TGTGTCAGCAGGAAAGGGGGGCAAGGCTATGGCTACACCTTC. The chain joins TRBV6-1 to TRBJ1-2, with D possibly TRBD1 on 6 matching bases. CDR1 and CDR2 (germline): MNHNS, SASEGT. The CDR3 length is 14 residues.

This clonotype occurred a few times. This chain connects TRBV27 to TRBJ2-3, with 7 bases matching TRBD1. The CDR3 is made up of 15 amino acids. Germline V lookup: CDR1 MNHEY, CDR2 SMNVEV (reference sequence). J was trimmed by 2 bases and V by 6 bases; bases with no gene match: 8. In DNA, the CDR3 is TGTGCCAGCAGCAGTATGGGACAGTTCACAGATACGCAGTATTTT. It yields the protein CASSSMGQFTDTQYF.

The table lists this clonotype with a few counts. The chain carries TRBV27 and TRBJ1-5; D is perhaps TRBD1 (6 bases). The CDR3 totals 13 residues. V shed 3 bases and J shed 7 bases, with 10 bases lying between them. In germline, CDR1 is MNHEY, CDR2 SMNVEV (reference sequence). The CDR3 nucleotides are TGTGCCAGCAGTTTTACGACAGGCCAGCCCCAGCATTTT. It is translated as CASSFTTGQPQHF.

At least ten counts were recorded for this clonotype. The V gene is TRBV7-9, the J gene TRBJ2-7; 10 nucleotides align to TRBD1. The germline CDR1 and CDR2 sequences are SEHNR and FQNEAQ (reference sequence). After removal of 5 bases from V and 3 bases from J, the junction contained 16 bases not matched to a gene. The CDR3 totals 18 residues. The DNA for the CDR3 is TGTGCCAGCAGCAATCGAGTTTTTGGGGGGGACAGGGGCTACGAGCAGTACTTC. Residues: CASSNRVFGGDRGYEQYF.

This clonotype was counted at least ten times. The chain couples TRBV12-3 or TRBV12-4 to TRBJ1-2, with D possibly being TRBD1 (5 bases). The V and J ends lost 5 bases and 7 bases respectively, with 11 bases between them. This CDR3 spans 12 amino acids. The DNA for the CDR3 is TGTGCCAGCAGTCCAGATAGGGGTGGCTACACCTTC. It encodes CASSPDRGGYTF.

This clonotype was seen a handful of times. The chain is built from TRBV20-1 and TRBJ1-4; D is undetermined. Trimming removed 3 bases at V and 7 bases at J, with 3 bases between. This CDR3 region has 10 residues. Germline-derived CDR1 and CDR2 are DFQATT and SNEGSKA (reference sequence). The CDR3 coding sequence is TGCAGTGCTAGCGCTGAAAAACTGTTTTTT. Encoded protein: CSASAEKLFF.

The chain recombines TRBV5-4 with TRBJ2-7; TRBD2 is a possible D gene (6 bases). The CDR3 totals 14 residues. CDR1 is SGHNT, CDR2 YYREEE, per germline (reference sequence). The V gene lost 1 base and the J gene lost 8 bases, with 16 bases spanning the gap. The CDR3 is CASSLFSGVEQQYF. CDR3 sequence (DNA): TGTGCCAGCAGCTTGTTTAGCGGCGTTGAACAGCAGTACTTC.

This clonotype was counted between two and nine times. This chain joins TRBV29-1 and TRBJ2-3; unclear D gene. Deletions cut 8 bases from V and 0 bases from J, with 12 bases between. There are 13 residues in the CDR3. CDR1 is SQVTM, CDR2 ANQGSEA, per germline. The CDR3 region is CSQRADSTDTQYF. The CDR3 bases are TGCAGCCAACGGGCAGATAGCACAGATACGCAGTATTTT.

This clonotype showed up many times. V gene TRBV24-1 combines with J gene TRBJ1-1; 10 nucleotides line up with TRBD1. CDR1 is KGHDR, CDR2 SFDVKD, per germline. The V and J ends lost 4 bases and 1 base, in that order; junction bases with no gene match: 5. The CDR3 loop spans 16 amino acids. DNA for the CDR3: TGTGCCACCAGTGAGCGGGACAGGGGTGGGAACACTGAAGCTTTCTTT. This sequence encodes CATSERDRGGNTEAFF.

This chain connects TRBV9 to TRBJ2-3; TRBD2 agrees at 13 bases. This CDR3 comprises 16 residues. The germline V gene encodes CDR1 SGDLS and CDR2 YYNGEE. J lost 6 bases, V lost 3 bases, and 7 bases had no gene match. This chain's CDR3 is CASSETSGRAFDTQYF. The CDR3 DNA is TGTGCCAGCAGCGAAACTAGCGGGAGGGCCTTTGATACGCAGTATTTT.

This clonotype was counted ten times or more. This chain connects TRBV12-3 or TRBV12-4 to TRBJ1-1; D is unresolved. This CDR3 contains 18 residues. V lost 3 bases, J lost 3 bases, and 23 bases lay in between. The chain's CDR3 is CASSFKIREDKRDTEAFF. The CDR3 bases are TGTGCCAGCAGTTTTAAGATCCGGGAGGATAAGAGGGACACTGAAGCTTTCTTT.

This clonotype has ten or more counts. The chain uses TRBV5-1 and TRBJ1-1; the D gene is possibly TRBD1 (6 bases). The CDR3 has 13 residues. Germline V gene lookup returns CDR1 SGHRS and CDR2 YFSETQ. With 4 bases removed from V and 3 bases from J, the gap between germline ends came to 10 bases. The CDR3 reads CASSAGGDTEAFF. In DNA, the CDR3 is TGCGCCAGCAGCGCGGGGGGCGACACTGAAGCTTTCTTT.

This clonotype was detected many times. The CDR3 DNA follows: TGCAGTGCTAGTAGGCGGCCGTCCTACGAGCAGTACTTC. Amino acid sequence: CSASRRPSYEQYF. The chain combines TRBV20-1 with TRBJ2-7; no reliable D call. Germline CDR1 and CDR2: DFQATT and SNEGSKA (reference sequence). Trimming removed 3 bases from V and 1 base from J, with 10 bases in between. The CDR3 extends over 13 amino acids.

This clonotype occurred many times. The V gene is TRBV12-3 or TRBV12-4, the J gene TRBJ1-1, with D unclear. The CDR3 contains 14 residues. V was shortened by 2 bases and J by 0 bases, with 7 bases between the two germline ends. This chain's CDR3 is CASSLQGLNTEAFF. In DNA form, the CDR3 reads TGTGCCAGCAGTTTACAAGGGTTGAACACTGAAGCTTTCTTT.

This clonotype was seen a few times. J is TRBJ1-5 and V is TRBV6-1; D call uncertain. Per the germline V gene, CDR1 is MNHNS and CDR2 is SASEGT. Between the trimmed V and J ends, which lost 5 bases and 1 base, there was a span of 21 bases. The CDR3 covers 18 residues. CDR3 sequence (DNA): TGTGCCAGCAGTTCTGGAGAGAGGACGCTGTCCAGCAATCAGCCCCAGCATTTT. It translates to CASSSGERTLSSNQPQHF.

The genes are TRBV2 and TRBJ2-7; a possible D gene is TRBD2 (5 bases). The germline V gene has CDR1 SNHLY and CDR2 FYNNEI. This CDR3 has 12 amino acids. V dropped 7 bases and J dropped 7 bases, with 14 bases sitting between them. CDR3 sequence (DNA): TGTGCCAGCACGAGAATGGGAGATGAGCAGTACTTC. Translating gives CASTRMGDEQYF.

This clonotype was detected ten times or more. The CDR3 nucleotides are TGTGCCACCAGTGATTTCCGGCATGGGGAGACCCAGTACTTC. Its translation is CATSDFRHGETQYF. This sequence joins TRBV24-1 and TRBJ2-5; D unclear. The CDR3 has 14 residues. CDR1 and CDR2 from the germline V gene are KGHDR and SFDVKD. V was cut by 1 base and J by 5 bases, with 10 bases left in between.

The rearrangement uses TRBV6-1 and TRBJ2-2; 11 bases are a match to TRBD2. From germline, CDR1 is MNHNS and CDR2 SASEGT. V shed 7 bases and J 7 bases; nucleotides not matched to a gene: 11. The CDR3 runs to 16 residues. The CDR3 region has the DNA TGTGCCAGCATTTTCTTAGCGGGAGGGCCTATCGGGGAGCTGTTTTTT. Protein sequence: CASIFLAGGPIGELFF.

The CDR3 sequence: CASSPPSGEIGTGELFF. As DNA, the CDR3 is TGTGCCAGCAGTCCACCTTCAGGGGAAATTGGCACCGGGGAGCTGTTTTTT. The rearrangement links TRBV28 to TRBJ2-2; D is possibly TRBD1 (6 bases). This CDR3 contains 17 residues. Deletions cut 5 bases from V and 4 bases from J, with 20 bases between. CDR1 and CDR2 from the germline V gene are MDHEN and SYDVKM.